This T cell receptor beta chain was recovered during a study of regulatory dendritic cells for organ transplantation. Study-wide findings and caveats: Mature dendritic cells appeared to drive more memory CD8+ clonal expansion than regulatory ones. The authors noted considerable between-person heterogeneity in alloreactive memory CD8+ cells.

FACS sorted CD4+ or CD8+ T cells into CD45RA+ naive and CD45RO+ memory. On this clone itself: Antigen specificity is unknown.

V shed 1 base and J 5 bases; nucleotides not matched to a gene: 9. Germline V lookup: CDR1 SGDLS, CDR2 YYNGEE. The CDR3 has 16 amino acids. Clones were sequenced by immunoSEQ multiplex PCR, and TCRdb holds only the in-frame ones, with some missing. Of roughly 27,000 clones listed, less than 85% are singletons. The clonotype originates from a human donor in good health. The source material was naive CD8+ T cells from blood. Indicated subset: CD45RA+ naive T cells. This sequence joins TRBV9 and TRBJ2-3, with 8 bases aligning to TRBD2. The CDR3 nucleotides are TGTGCCAGCAGCGTATACGGCGGGGGGCCGAGAGATACGCAGTATTTT. Translation: CASSVYGGGPRDTQYF.